This note documents a single TCR beta chain sequence. The antigen is undetermined. The PCR used 60 Vbeta and 13 Jbeta primers. Produced via immunoSEQ multiplex PCR; TCRdb's table is partial and in-frame only. The sample carries 110,000 or so clones, about 80% recorded once. This sample is part of a study of cytomegalovirus exposure and HLA in healthy donors. Whole-study findings and limits: It was shown in a later analysis that HLA-associated TCR beta chains were more clonally expanded than other, equally common chains.

The sequencing sample was made of PBMCs. The TCR originated in a man aged 35 to 55 in good health and CMV-seropositive.

CDR3 region: CASRGGTSYEQYF. Here the CDR3 DNA reads TGTGCCAGCAGAGGGGGCACCTCCTACGAGCAGTACTTC. V usage is TRBV6-6 and J usage is TRBJ2-7; 7 bases map to TRBD1. V lost 6 bases, J lost 0 bases, and 2 bases stayed unmatched. There are 13 residues in the CDR3. CDR1 and CDR2 from the germline V gene are MNHNY and SVGAGI (reference sequence).